These 27 T cell receptor beta chains share one sample of origin, sequenced in a study of response to subunit inactivated influenza vaccine. TCRdb passed the RT-PCR reads through MiXCR, listing each CDR3 protein once. The sample comprises hundreds of thousands of distinct CDR3 sequences, roughly 14% of which are singletons, and around 10% rests with the top ten. This specimen consisted of PBMCs from blood, obtained roughly 13 days after vaccination. These receptors all come from a man aged 50-59 years who received an inactivated influenza vaccine.

This clonotype appeared many times. The chain recombines TRBV28 with TRBJ2-7, with D unresolved. Germline assignment: CDR1 MDHEN and CDR2 SYDVKM. The CDR3 covers 14 residues. Trimming cost V 6 bases and J 5 bases, with 17 bases left between them. The DNA for the CDR3 is TGTGCCAGCAGCGGGCCCAGGCTTTCGGACGAGCAGTACTTC. This codes for CASSGPRLSDEQYF.

This chain links TRBV6-1 with TRBJ1-6; a possible D gene is TRBD1 (5 bases). V gave up 6 bases and J gave up 7 bases, with 16 bases separating them. This CDR3 has 15 amino acids. Per germline, CDR1 MNHNS and CDR2 SASEGT. The CDR3 spells CASSNPGPANSPLHF. In nucleotides, the CDR3 is TGTGCCAGCAGCAACCCGGGGCCAGCGAATTCACCCCTCCACTTT.

This chain connects TRBV7-2 to TRBJ2-7; possible D gene TRBD1, 5 bases. This CDR3 has 15 residues. V was trimmed by 1 base and J by 2 bases, leaving 12 bases between them. Germline V gives CDR1 SGHTA, CDR2 FQGNSA. CDR3 region: CASSLEADSAYEQYF. The CDR3 nucleotides are TGTGCCAGCAGCTTAGAGGCAGACAGTGCCTACGAGCAGTACTTC.

This clonotype was observed a few times. The V gene is TRBV3-1, the J gene TRBJ2-7; D call uncertain. V was clipped by 0 bases and J by 0 bases, with 9 bases between them. The CDR3 is made up of 15 amino acids. Germline lookup yields CDR1 LGHDT and CDR2 YNNKEL (reference sequence). This chain's CDR3 is CASSQERPLSYEQYF. The CDR3 bases are TGTGCCAGCAGCCAAGAAAGGCCGCTCTCCTACGAGCAGTACTTC.

This clonotype has only a few counts. The V gene is TRBV2, the J gene TRBJ2-7; D not certain. V lost 7 bases and J 0 bases, leaving 13 bases between the germline ends. From germline, CDR1 is SNHLY and CDR2 FYNNEI. CDR3 length equals 14 residues. CDR3 DNA: TGTGCCAGCACTACAAGTCACAACTCCTACGAGCAGTACTTC. This codes for CASTTSHNSYEQYF.

The chain has TRBV6-2 or TRBV6-3 and TRBJ2-4; 9 bases agree with TRBD2. V was pared by 4 bases and J by 9 bases, with 13 bases of the junction left unmatched. Germline CDR1 is MNHEY and CDR2 is SVGEGT. The CDR3 has 16 residues. The CDR3 here is CASSFKRGAPSSIQYF. The CDR3 bases are TGTGCCAGCAGTTTCAAGCGGGGGGCCCCAAGCAGCATTCAGTACTTC.

This clonotype was detected ten times or more. V usage is TRBV12-3 or TRBV12-4 and J usage is TRBJ2-4; D is undetermined. There are 13 residues in the CDR3. V was clipped by 0 bases and J by 7 bases, with 7 bases between them. CDR3 region: CASSLAGKNIQYF. The CDR3 region has the DNA TGTGCCAGCAGTTTAGCAGGGAAGAACATTCAGTACTTC.

This clonotype has a handful of counts. The chain links TRBV7-9 to TRBJ2-7; D possibly matches TRBD1 or TRBD2 (5 bases each). There are 13 residues in the CDR3. V was trimmed by 3 bases and J by 4 bases, leaving 10 bases between them. Germline loops: CDR1 SEHNR, CDR2 FQNEAQ (reference sequence). CDR3 nucleotides: TGTGCCAGCAGCTTTTTGGGGGAATACGAGCAGTACTTC. This gives the protein CASSFLGEYEQYF.

This chain connects TRBV11-1 to TRBJ2-1; the D is unclear. Between the trimmed V and J ends, which lost 0 bases and 7 bases, there was a span of 10 bases. The CDR3 covers 14 residues. CDR1 is SGHAT, CDR2 FQDESV, per germline (reference sequence). The CDR3 bases are TGTGCCAGCAGCTTAGCGGGCAAAGGGAATGAGCAGTTCTTC. This sequence encodes CASSLAGKGNEQFF.

This clonotype was seen only a few times. The chain couples TRBV19 to TRBJ1-3, with 8 bases fitting TRBD1. This CDR3 region has 17 residues. CDR1 is LNHDA, CDR2 SQIVND, per germline (reference sequence). V shed 3 bases, J shed 0 bases, and the junction held 7 bases outside the gene matches. The DNA of the CDR3 is TGTGCCAGTAGTATCATCGACAGGGGTTTCTCTGGAAACACCATATATTTT. Protein: CASSIIDRGFSGNTIYF.

V is TRBV20-1 and J is TRBJ2-1; 7 bases are a match to TRBD2. The trim removed 3 bases at V and 1 base at J, leaving 3 bases unmatched. The CDR3 is 14 amino acids. Looked up from germline, CDR1 is DFQATT and CDR2 is SNEGSKA (reference sequence). As DNA, the CDR3 is TGCAGTGCTAGGGGGGGGGATTCCTACAATGAGCAGTTCTTC. It yields the protein CSARGGDSYNEQFF.

This clonotype was recorded a few times. The chain has TRBV5-1 and TRBJ2-5, with 9 bases identical to TRBD2. The CDR3 contains 15 residues. J gave up 4 bases and V 4 bases, and 8 bases lay outside the gene matches. The germline CDR1 and CDR2 sequences are SGHRS and YFSETQ. CDR3 sequence reads: CASSLSGGRGETQYF. In DNA, the CDR3 is TGCGCCAGCAGCCTAAGCGGGGGGAGAGGAGAGACCCAGTACTTC. The variable domain in full, completed from reference TRBV5-1 and TRBJ2-5, reads KAGVTQTPRYLIKTRGQQVTLSCSPISGHRSVSWYQQTPGQGLQFLFEYFSETQRNKGNFPGRFSGRQFSNSRSEMNVSTLELGDSALYLCASSLSGGRGETQYFGPGTRLLVL.

The CDR3 sequence is CASSQEFRGNEQFF. Written as DNA, the CDR3 is TGTGCCAGCAGCCAAGAGTTCCGGGGCAATGAGCAGTTCTTC. The chain employs TRBV3-1 and TRBJ2-1; a possible D gene is TRBD2 (5 bases). Trimming removed 0 bases from V and 6 bases from J, with 9 bases in between. This CDR3 has 14 amino acids. Germline V gene data show CDR1 as LGHDT and CDR2 as YNNKEL (reference sequence).

V usage is TRBV4-3 and J usage is TRBJ2-1; no definite D call. From germline, CDR1 is LGHNA and CDR2 YSLEER. Trimming removed 2 bases from V and 4 bases from J, with 9 bases in between. The CDR3 totals 14 residues. DNA of the CDR3: TGCGCCAGCAGCCAAACCCTACAATACAATGAGCAGTTCTTC. It yields the protein CASSQTLQYNEQFF.

This clonotype turned up a few times. The V and J genes are TRBV2 and TRBJ2-3; no definite D call. Germline-derived CDR1 and CDR2 are SNHLY and FYNNEI. The CDR3 is 16 residues long. V gave up 4 bases and J gave up 2 bases, with 16 bases separating them. The DNA of the CDR3 is TGTGCCAGCAGTGGTATTCTTCGGGCAACCACAGATACGCAGTATTTT. Translated: CASSGILRATTDTQYF. The full variable domain, in which reference TRBV2 and TRBJ2-3 provide the parts outside the CDR3, is EPEVTQTPSHQVTQMGQEVILRCVPISNHLYFYWYRQILGQKVEFLVSFYNNEISEKSEIFDDQFSVERPDGSNFTLKIRSTKLEDSAMYFCASSGILRATTDTQYFGPGTRLTVL.

This clonotype showed up just a few times. The V gene is TRBV4-1, the J gene TRBJ2-1, with 11 bases lining up with TRBD2. CDR3 size: 15 residues. V lost 4 bases to trimming and J lost 4 bases; unmatched junction nucleotides: 3. Germline V gene data show CDR1 as MGHRA and CDR2 as YSYEKL. The CDR3 protein is CASSRLAGIYNEQFF. CDR3 sequence (DNA): TGCGCCAGCAGCCGACTAGCGGGGATTTACAATGAGCAGTTCTTC.

This clonotype was picked up a small number of times. The rearrangement uses TRBV5-1 and TRBJ1-1; 9 nucleotides match TRBD1. V was clipped by 4 bases and J by 2 bases; unmatched bases: 3. The CDR3 length is 14 residues. CDR1 and CDR2 from the germline V gene are SGHRS and YFSETQ. The CDR3 here is CASSQQGANTEAFF. For the CDR3, the DNA is TGCGCCAGCAGCCAACAGGGGGCAAACACTGAAGCTTTCTTT.

This clonotype was seen a single time. The chain combines TRBV5-5 with TRBJ2-7; 14 bases agree with TRBD2. CDR1 is SGHKS, CDR2 YYEKEE, per germline (reference sequence). J gave up 5 bases and V 5 bases, and 6 bases lay outside the gene matches. This CDR3 has 15 residues. DNA of the CDR3: TGTGCCAGCAGACCCGGACTAGCGGGAGGTCACGAGCAGTACTTC. This translates into CASRPGLAGGHEQYF.

This clonotype was seen a few times. The chain joins TRBV20-1 to TRBJ2-1; the D gene is possibly TRBD1 (6 bases). Per germline, CDR1 DFQATT and CDR2 SNEGSKA (reference sequence). Trimming removed 6 bases at V and 5 bases at J, with 17 bases between. The CDR3 has 14 amino acids. The CDR3 protein is CSARGHLNNNEQFF. CDR3 bases: TGCAGTGCCCGGGGACACCTAAACAACAATGAGCAGTTCTTC.

This clonotype showed up just a few times. The gene calls are TRBV29-1 and TRBJ2-7, with 9 bases lining up with TRBD1. J lost 3 bases, V lost 4 bases, and 10 bases had no gene match. The CDR3 has 15 amino acids. CDR1 and CDR2 from the germline V gene are SQVTM and ANQGSEA. The CDR3 nucleotides read TGCAGCGTTGGTGGGACGTCGGGACAGGGCTACGAGCAGTACTTC. Translation: CSVGGTSGQGYEQYF.

The J gene is TRBJ2-7, the V gene TRBV19, with TRBD2 matching over 8 bases. Germline V gives CDR1 LNHDA, CDR2 SQIVND (reference sequence). This CDR3 has 19 amino acids. V trimming: 3 bases; J trimming: 4 bases; junction bases outside the gene matches: 20. CDR3 protein: CASSIVVVSGKAISYEQYF. For the CDR3, the DNA is TGTGCCAGTAGTATTGTGGTTGTTAGCGGGAAGGCGATAAGTTACGAGCAGTACTTC.

This chain connects TRBV27 to TRBJ2-5, with D perhaps matching TRBD1 (6 bases). The ends were cut back, 5 bases at V and 7 bases at J, with 17 bases in the middle. Germline CDR1 is MNHEY and CDR2 is SMNVEV (reference sequence). This CDR3 has 14 residues. CDR3 in DNA: TGTGCCAGCAGTACAGACAGGTCCTTCGGGACCCAGTACTTC. It translates to CASSTDRSFGTQYF.

A few counts support this clonotype. The genes are TRBV20-1 and TRBJ1-1; no definite D call. The V gene's germline CDR1 is DFQATT and CDR2 SNEGSKA (reference sequence). With 3 bases removed from V and 0 bases from J, the gap between germline ends came to 11 bases. The CDR3 is 14 amino acids. CDR3 coding DNA: TGCAGTGCTAGTGCATTGCTAGTGAACACTGAAGCTTTCTTT. It specifies CSASALLVNTEAFF.

This clonotype was observed a handful of times. The chain recombines TRBV5-8 with TRBJ1-2; D may be TRBD1 (5 bases). Germline lookup yields CDR1 SGHTS and CDR2 YDEGEE. The ends were cut back, 7 bases at V and 2 bases at J, with 9 bases in the middle. This CDR3 contains 12 residues. CDR3 residues: CASSGDNYGYTF. The CDR3 coding sequence is TGTGCCAGCTCTGGGGACAACTATGGCTACACCTTC.

V and J are TRBV20-1 and TRBJ2-1; possibly TRBD1 for D (6 bases). Trimming removed 6 bases from V and 4 bases from J, with 16 bases in between. Germline V gene data show CDR1 as DFQATT and CDR2 as SNEGSKA (reference sequence). CDR3 size: 14 residues. CDR3 in DNA: TGCAGTGCAACTTTGGGGGCGGGTTACAATGAGCAGTTCTTC. Residues: CSATLGAGYNEQFF.

The chain employs TRBV20-1 and TRBJ1-2, with D uncertain. The CDR3 covers 12 residues. V lost 3 bases, J lost 3 bases, and 8 bases lay in between. Germline lookup yields CDR1 DFQATT and CDR2 SNEGSKA (reference sequence). CDR3 loop: CSASEDHYGYTF. The CDR3 DNA sequence: TGCAGTGCTAGTGAGGACCACTATGGCTACACCTTC.

This clonotype came up a few times. This chain connects TRBV29-1 to TRBJ1-1; D not resolved. Trimming stripped 6 bases from V and 0 bases from J, with 8 bases between. The germline gives CDR1 SQVTM, CDR2 ANQGSEA. The CDR3 consists of 12 residues. CDR3 sequence reads: CSVRGMNTEAFF. The CDR3 nucleotides read TGCAGCGTCCGGGGAATGAACACTGAAGCTTTCTTT.